This T cell receptor (beta chain) was identified during a study of blood T cell repertoires in COVID-19. The wider study: Samples of COVID-19 (acute and convalescent) were obtained from the United States, Italy and Spain. T cells, B-cell-depleted T cells, or PBMCs supplied cDNA or gDNA.

From germline, CDR1 is SGHRS and CDR2 YFSETQ. V gave up 0 bases and J gave up 10 bases; unmatched junction bases: 7. This CDR3 comprises 15 residues. Original handling: Nucleated cell counts were estimated from reference gene primer amplification. The repertoire was sequenced with immunoSEQ multiplex PCR; TCRdb's copy has only in-frame clones and lacks some. From that table come the V and J calls and clone size; the DNA was used to work out D and trimming. The table includes 120,000 or so clones, 85% to 90% detected once. The sample comprised peripheral blood. The chain uses TRBV5-1 and TRBJ1-6; 7 nucleotides agree with TRBD1. This TCR derives from a man between 65 and 80 years old who had recovered from COVID-19. The CDR3 here is CASSLGTGVSSPLHF. The DNA of the CDR3 is TGCGCCAGCAGCTTGGGTACAGGGGTAAGCTCACCCCTCCACTTT.